The entry below describes one T cell receptor beta chain. The entry originates in a study of T cell changes during pregnancy in multiple sclerosis. Libraries were prepared by immunoSEQ multiplex PCR; TCRdb keeps only in-frame clonotypes and omits some of them. The data contain tens of thousands of clones, just over 90% of them singletons. The receptor comes from a female donor with multiple sclerosis, enrolled in a pregnancy study. The specimen was CD4+ T cells from peripheral blood mononuclear cells, collected before pregnancy.

CDR3 DNA sequence: TGTGCCAGCAAGAGGGGACAGGCGGATGAAAAACTGTTTTTT. Translated, it gives CASKRGQADEKLFF. V is TRBV2 and J is TRBJ1-4, with 8 positions matching TRBD1. Germline CDR1 and CDR2: SNHLY and FYNNEI. The trim removed 7 bases at V and 6 bases at J, leaving 7 bases unmatched. This CDR3 comprises 14 residues.